A single sample gave rise to the 10 T cell receptor beta chains below, sequenced in a study of molecular identifiers for immune sequencing clone quantification. MiXCR, applied by TCRdb to the PCR reads, yields one record per CDR3 protein. The data show a few hundred thousand distinct CDR3 sequences, roughly 23% seen once. Material: naive CD8+ T cells from blood, with Jurkat cell RNA spiked in. Subset given: FACS-sorted CD8+CD4-CCR7+CD45RA+ naive T cells. These receptors came from a human donor in good health. Some libraries in this study had Jurkat cell RNA spiked in.

This clonotype was detected only a few times. J is TRBJ1-1 and V is TRBV29-1; D perhaps matches TRBD1 (5 bases). The CDR3 extends over 13 amino acids. Trimming left V 5 bases short and J 1 base short, with 11 bases between. Per germline, CDR1 SQVTM and CDR2 ANQGSEA. The CDR3 sequence: CSVLVGANTEAFF. The CDR3 nucleotides are TGCAGCGTTCTGGTAGGGGCGAACACTGAAGCTTTCTTT. Full variable domain (rest looked up from reference TRBV29-1 and TRBJ1-1): SAVISQKPSRDICQRGTSLTIQCQVDSQVTMMFWYRQQPGQSLTLIATANQGSEATYESGFVIDKFPISRPNLTFSTLTVSNMSPEDSSIYLCSVLVGANTEAFFGQGTRLTVV.

The chain recombines TRBV11-2 with TRBJ2-1, with 7 bases identical to TRBD2. Losses at the gene ends were 5 bases for V and 4 bases for J; bases not matched to a gene: 8. CDR1 is SGHAT, CDR2 FQNNGV, per germline. CDR3 length equals 15 residues. The DNA of the CDR3 is TGTGCCAGCAGCCCGCTAGCGGATAGTTACAATGAGCAGTTCTTC. Its translation: CASSPLADSYNEQFF.

This clonotype was detected only a few times. The chain combines TRBV27 with TRBJ2-7, with TRBD1 matching over 8 bases. Germline CDR1 reads MNHEY; CDR2 reads SMNVEV (reference sequence). The trim removed 2 bases at V and 5 bases at J, leaving 2 bases unmatched. The CDR3 consists of 13 residues. CDR3 in amino acids: CASSLDRGNEQYF. The CDR3 nucleotides read TGTGCCAGCAGTTTAGACAGGGGAAACGAGCAGTACTTC.

J is TRBJ2-7 and V is TRBV19, with D tentatively TRBD2 (6 bases). The CDR3 consists of 14 residues. V shed 5 bases and J shed 5 bases, with 16 bases lying between them. Germline assignment: CDR1 LNHDA and CDR2 SQIVND (reference sequence). The CDR3 DNA follows: TGTGCCAGTAGTGGAACCCGCCGGGAGAACGAGCAGTACTTC. This gives the protein CASSGTRRENEQYF.

CDR3 protein: CASSLAGLGLADTQYF. The CDR3 DNA sequence: TGTGCCAGCAGCTTAGCGGGGCTAGGCTTAGCAGATACGCAGTATTTT. The V and J genes are TRBV7-6 and TRBJ2-3; possibly TRBD1 for D (5 bases). Trimming removed 0 bases from V and 4 bases from J, with 14 bases in between. The CDR3 is made up of 16 amino acids. Germline CDR1 reads SGHVS; CDR2 reads FNYEAQ.

This clonotype was seen just once. Since a much larger clone is just one base distant, this may be a read error. The chain has TRBV10-2 and TRBJ2-7; possibly TRBD1 or TRBD2 for D (5 bases each). The germline gives CDR1 WSHSY, CDR2 SAAADI. The CDR3 is 13 amino acids. The CDR3 loop reads CTSRDGSSYEQYF. For the CDR3, the DNA is TGCACCAGCCGGGACGGCAGCTCCTACGAGCAGTACTTC.

A note on this clonotype: Given a much more abundant clone one base away, this may be a read error. The chain couples TRBV6-6 to TRBJ2-4; D is uncertain. Germline V lookup: CDR1 MNHNY, CDR2 SVGAGI (reference sequence). The CDR3 extends over 14 amino acids. DNA for the CDR3: TGTACCAGCAGTTCCGATCTACAGATAAACAAATCCTTTTTC. Amino acids: CTSSSDLQINKSFF.

The chain has TRBV6-5 and TRBJ2-1; 9 bases are a match to TRBD1. CDR1 MNHEY and CDR2 SVGAGI come from the germline V gene. The CDR3 has 15 residues. V dropped 8 bases and J dropped 8; count of bases not matched to a gene: 13. This CDR3 is CASGFDRGRKDEQFF. DNA of the CDR3: TGTGCCAGCGGTTTCGACAGGGGGAGAAAGGATGAGCAGTTCTTC.

In this sample, this clonotype turned up a few times. The chain joins TRBV12-3 or TRBV12-4 to TRBJ2-6, with no clear D. Trimming removed 5 bases at V and 2 bases at J, with 4 bases between. The CDR3 sequence is 13 residues long. The CDR3, as DNA: TGTGCCAGCAGTGTCCCTGGGGCCAACGTCCTGACTTTC. It translates to CASSVPGANVLTF.

This clonotype was counted only a few times. The chain couples TRBV11-2 to TRBJ1-1; D call uncertain. Trimming stripped 1 base from V and 7 bases from J, with 7 bases between. This CDR3 contains 12 residues. Germline CDR1 SGHAT, CDR2 FQNNGV. Written as DNA, the CDR3 is TGTGCCAGCAGCTTAGGCGAAGGTGAAGCTTTCTTT. It encodes CASSLGEGEAFF.